The sequence of this TCR beta chain was determined in a study of blood T cell repertoires in COVID-19. Turning to the study itself: T cells, B-cell-depleted T cells, or PBMCs supplied cDNA or gDNA.

This clone was picked up a small number of times. Sequencing used immunoSEQ multiplex PCR; TCRdb keeps in-frame clones, though not all of them. The data show under 14,000 clones, around 80% seen once. V lost 0 bases to trimming and J lost 1 base, with 7 bases between them. This CDR3 has 14 amino acids. Germline CDR1 is SGHRS and CDR2 is YFSETQ. Sequencing was performed on peripheral blood. The sequence derives from a man aged 70-80 years with active COVID-19. V gene TRBV5-1 combines with J gene TRBJ1-1; no definite D call. The DNA of the CDR3 is TGCGCCAGCAGCTTGGTGTCAGGGAACACTGAAGCTTTCTTT. Residues: CASSLVSGNTEAFF.